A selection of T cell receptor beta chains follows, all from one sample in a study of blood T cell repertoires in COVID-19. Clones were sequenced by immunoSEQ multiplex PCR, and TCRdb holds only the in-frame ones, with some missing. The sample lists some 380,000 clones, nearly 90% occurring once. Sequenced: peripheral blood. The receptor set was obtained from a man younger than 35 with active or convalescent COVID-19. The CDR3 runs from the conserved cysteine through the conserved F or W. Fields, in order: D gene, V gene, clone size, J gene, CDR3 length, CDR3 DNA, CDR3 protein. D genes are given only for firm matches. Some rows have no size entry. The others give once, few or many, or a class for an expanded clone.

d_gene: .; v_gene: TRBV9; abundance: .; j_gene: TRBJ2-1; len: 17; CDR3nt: TGTGCCAGCAGCATCACCCTCGGACTCGAATCCTACAATGAGCAGTTCTTC; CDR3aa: CASSITLGLESYNEQFF
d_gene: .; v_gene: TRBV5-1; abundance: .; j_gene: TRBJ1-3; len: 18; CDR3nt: TGCGCCAGCAGCTTGGGCGGCATAGGGACACTCTCTGGAAACACCATATATTTT; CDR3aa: CASSLGGIGTLSGNTIYF
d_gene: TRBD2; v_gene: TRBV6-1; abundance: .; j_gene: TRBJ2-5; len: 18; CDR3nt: TGTGCCAGCAGTGAAAGGGTAGCGGGAGGGCCTATAGAAGAGACCCAGTACTTC; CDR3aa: CASSERVAGGPIEETQYF
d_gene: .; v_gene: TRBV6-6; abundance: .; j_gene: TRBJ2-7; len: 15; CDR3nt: TGTGCCAGCAGTTCGTCGGACACCGACTCCTACGAGCAGTACTTC; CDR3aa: CASSSSDTDSYEQYF
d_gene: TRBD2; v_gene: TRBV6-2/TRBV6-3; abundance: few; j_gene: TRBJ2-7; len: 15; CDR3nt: TGTGCCAGCAGTTACCCTAGCGGGGATCACTACGAGCAGTACTTC; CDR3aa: CASSYPSGDHYEQYF
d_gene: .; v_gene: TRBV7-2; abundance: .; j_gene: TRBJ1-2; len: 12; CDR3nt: TGTGCCAGCAGCCCGACGGGGTATGGCTACACCTTC; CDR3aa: CASSPTGYGYTF
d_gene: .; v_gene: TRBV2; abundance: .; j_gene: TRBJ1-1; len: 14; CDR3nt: TGTGCCAGCAGTGTGCGGGGCTTCGGCACTGAAGCTTTCTTT; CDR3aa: CASSVRGFGTEAFF
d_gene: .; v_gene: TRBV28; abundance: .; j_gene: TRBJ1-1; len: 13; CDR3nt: TGTGCCAGCAGTTATGGGGGCCGCACTGAAGCTTTCTTT; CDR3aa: CASSYGGRTEAFF
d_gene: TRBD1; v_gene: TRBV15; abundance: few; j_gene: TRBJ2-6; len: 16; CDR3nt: TGTGCCACGGAACCCGGGACAGGGTCTGGGGCCAACGTGCTGACTTTC; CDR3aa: CATEPGTGSGANVLTF
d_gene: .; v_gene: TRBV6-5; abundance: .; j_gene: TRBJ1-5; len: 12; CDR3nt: TGTGCCAGCAGGAACCCAGGGAAGCCCCAGCATTTT; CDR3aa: CASRNPGKPQHF
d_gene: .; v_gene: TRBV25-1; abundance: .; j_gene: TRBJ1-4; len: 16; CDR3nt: TGTGCCAGCAGCCACCCCCACAGAGTAACTAATGAAAAACTGTTTTTT; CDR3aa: CASSHPHRVTNEKLFF
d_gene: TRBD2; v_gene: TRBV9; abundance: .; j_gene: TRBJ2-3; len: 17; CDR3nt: TGTGCCAGCAGCGGAGTAGCGGGAGGGTTGGGCACAGATACGCAGTATTTT; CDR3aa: CASSGVAGGLGTDTQYF
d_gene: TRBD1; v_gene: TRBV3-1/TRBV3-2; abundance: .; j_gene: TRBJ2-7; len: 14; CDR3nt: TGTGCCAGCAGCGTTAGCGGGACAGGGGGGAAGCAGTACTTC; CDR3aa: CASSVSGTGGKQYF
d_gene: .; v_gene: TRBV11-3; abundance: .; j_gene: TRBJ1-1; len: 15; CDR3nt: TGTGCCAGCAGCTTAGGTGGTCAGGTGAACACTGAAGCTTTCTTT; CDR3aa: CASSLGGQVNTEAFF
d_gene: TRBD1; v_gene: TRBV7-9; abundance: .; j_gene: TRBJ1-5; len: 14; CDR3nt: TGTGCCAGCAGCAAGACAGGGGACAATCAGCCCCAGCATTTT; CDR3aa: CASSKTGDNQPQHF
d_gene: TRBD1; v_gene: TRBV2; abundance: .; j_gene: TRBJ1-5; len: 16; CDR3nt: TGTGCCAGCAGTCGACAGGGGGCGAGGAGCAATCAGCCCCAGCATTTT; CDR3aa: CASSRQGARSNQPQHF
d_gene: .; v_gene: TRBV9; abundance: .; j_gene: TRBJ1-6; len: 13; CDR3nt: TGTGCCAGCAGCCCAGACAGTAATTCACCCCTCCACTTT; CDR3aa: CASSPDSNSPLHF
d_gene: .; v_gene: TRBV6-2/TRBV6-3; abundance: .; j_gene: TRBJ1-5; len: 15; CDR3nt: TGTGCCAGCAGCCTCGTACAGGGAAGCAATCAGCCCCAGCATTTT; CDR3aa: CASSLVQGSNQPQHF
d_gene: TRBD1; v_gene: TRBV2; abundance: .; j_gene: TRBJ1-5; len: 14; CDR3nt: TGTGCCAGCACCCCGGGGACAGGCGGTCAGCCCCAGCATTTT; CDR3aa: CASTPGTGGQPQHF
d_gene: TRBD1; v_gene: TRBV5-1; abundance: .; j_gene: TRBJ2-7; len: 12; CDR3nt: TGCGCCAGCAGCTTACAGGGGCTAGGGCAGTACTTC; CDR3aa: CASSLQGLGQYF
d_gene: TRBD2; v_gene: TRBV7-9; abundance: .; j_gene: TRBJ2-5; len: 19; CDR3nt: TGTGCCAGCAGCTTCTTAGGACTAGCGGGAGGAGAGGATCAAGAGACCCAGTACTTC; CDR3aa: CASSFLGLAGGEDQETQYF
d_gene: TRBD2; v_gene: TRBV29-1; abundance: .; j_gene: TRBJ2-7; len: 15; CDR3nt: TGCAGCGTTGGAGGGACTAGCGGGAGTCCCTACGAGCAGTACTTC; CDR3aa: CSVGGTSGSPYEQYF
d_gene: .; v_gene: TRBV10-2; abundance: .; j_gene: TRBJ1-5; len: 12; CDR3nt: TGCGCCAGCAGTTTTAGCGGTCAGCCCCAGCATTTT; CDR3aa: CASSFSGQPQHF
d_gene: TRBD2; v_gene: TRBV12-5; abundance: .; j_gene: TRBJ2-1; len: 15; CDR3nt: TGTGCTAGTGGTTTAAGCGGGGGGGCCGTTTATGAGCAGTTCTTC; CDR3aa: CASGLSGGAVYEQFF
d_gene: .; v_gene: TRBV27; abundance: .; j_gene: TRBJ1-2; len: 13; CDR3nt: TGTGCCAGCAGTTTAACAAAAAACTATGGCTACACCTTC; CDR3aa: CASSLTKNYGYTF
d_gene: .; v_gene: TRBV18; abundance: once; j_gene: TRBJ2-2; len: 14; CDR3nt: TGTGCCAGCTCACTGAGAGAGCGGGCCGGGGAGCTGTTTTTT; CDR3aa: CASSLRERAGELFF
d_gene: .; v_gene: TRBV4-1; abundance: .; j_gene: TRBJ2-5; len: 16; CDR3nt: TGCGCCAGCAGCCAAGAAGCACAGACGATCCAAGAGACCCAGTACTTC; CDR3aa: CASSQEAQTIQETQYF
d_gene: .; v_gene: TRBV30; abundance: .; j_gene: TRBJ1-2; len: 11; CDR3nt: TGTGCCTGGAGTTGGGGGGGTGGCTACACCTTC; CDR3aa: CAWSWGGGYTF
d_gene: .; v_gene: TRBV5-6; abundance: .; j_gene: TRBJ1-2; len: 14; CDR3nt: TGTGCCAGCAGCAAAGACAGGAGAAACTATGGCTACACCTTC; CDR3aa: CASSKDRRNYGYTF
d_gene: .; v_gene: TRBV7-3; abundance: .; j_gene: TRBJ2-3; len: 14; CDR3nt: TGTGCCTCCAAGGTTAGCTCCCTCACAGATACGCAGTATTTT; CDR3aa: CASKVSSLTDTQYF
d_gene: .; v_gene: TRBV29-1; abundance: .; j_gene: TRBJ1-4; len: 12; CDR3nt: TGCAGCGTTGACAGGGGTAATGAAAAACTGTTTTTT; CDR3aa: CSVDRGNEKLFF
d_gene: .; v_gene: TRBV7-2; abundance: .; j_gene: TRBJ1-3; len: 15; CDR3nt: TGTGCCAGCAGCAGGACAGCGAGCTCTGGAAACACCATATATTTT; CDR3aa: CASSRTASSGNTIYF
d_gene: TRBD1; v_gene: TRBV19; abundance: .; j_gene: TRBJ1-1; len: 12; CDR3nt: TGTGCCAGTAGGGACAGGGGGACTGAAGCTTTCTTT; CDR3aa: CASRDRGTEAFF
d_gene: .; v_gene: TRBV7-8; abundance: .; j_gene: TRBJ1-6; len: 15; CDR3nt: TGTGCCAGCAGCTTCAGTCAGGGATATAATTCACCCCTCCACTTT; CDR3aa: CASSFSQGYNSPLHF
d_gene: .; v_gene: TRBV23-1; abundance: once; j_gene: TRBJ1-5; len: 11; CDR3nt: TGCGCCAGCAGCTGTCAGGGGCCCCAGCATTTT; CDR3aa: CASSCQGPQHF
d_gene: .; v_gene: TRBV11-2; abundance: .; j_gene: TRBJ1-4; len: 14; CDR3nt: TGTGCCAGCAGCTTAGCGGGACTGGATGAAAAACTGTTTTTT; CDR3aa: CASSLAGLDEKLFF
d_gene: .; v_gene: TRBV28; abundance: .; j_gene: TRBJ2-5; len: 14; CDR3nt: TGTGCCAGCAGTTCGACAGGAGGCCAAGAGACCCAGTACTTC; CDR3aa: CASSSTGGQETQYF
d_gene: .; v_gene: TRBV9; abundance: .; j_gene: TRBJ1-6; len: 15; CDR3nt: TGTGCCAGCAGCGACGGTAGCCCCGAAAGGGGGCCCCTCCACTTT; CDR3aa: CASSDGSPERGPLHF
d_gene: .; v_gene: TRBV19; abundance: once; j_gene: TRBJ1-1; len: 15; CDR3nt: TGTGCCAGTAGCATGGCGGGGGCGATGAACACTGAAGCTTTCTTT; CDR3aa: CASSMAGAMNTEAFF
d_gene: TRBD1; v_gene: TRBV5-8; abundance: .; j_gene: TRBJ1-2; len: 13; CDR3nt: TGTGCCAGCAGCTGGACAGGGAGCTATGGCTACACCTTC; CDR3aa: CASSWTGSYGYTF
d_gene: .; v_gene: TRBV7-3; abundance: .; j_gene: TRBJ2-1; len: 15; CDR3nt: TGTGCCAGCAGCTTAACCGGGACTCCCGGGGATGAGCAGTTCTTC; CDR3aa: CASSLTGTPGDEQFF
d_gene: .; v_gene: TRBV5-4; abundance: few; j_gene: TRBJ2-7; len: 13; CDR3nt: TGTGCCAGCAGCCAAGGGAGAACCTACGAGCAGTACTTC; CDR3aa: CASSQGRTYEQYF
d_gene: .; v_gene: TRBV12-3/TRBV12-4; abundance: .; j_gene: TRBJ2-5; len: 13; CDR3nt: TGTGCCAGCAGTTTACTGTCCCAAGAGACCCAGTACTTC; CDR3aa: CASSLLSQETQYF
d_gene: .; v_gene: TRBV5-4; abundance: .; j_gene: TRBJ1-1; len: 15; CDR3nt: TGTGCCAGCAGCTTCACGCTGGGGGCAATGGATGAAGCTTTCTTT; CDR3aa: CASSFTLGAMDEAFF
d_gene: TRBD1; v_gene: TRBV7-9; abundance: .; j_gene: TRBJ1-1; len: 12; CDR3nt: TGTGCCAGCAGCCCCCAGGGGGCTGAAGCTTTCTTT; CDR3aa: CASSPQGAEAFF
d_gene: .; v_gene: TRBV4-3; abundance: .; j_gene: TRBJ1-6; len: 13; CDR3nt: TGCGCCAGCAGCCAAGATTCGTCGTCACCCCTCCACTTT; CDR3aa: CASSQDSSSPLHF
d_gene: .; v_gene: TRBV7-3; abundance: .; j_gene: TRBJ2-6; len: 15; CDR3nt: TGTGCCAGCAGCCCACCAGATTCTGGGGCCAACGTCCTGACTTTC; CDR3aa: CASSPPDSGANVLTF
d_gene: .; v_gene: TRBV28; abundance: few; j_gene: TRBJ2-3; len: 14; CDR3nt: TGTGCCAGCAGGTGGACACCCAGCACAGATACGCAGTATTTT; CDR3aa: CASRWTPSTDTQYF
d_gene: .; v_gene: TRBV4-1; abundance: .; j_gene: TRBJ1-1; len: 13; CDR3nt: TGCGCCAGCAGCAACAGGGCAGGCCGGGGAGCTTTCTTT; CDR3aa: CASSNRAGRGAFF
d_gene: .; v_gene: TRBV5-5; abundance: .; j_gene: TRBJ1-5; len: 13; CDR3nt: TGTGCCAGCAGCTTGGGACAGAATCAGCCCCAGCATTTT; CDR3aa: CASSLGQNQPQHF
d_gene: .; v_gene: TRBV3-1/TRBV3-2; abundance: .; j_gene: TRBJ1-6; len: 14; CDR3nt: TGTGCCAGCAGCCAGGGGTGGGGCAATTCACCCCTCCACTTT; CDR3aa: CASSQGWGNSPLHF
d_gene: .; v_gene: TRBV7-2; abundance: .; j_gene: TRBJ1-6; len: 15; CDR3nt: TGTGCCAGCAGCTTTGGGGCCCCCTATAATTCACCCCTCCACTTT; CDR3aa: CASSFGAPYNSPLHF
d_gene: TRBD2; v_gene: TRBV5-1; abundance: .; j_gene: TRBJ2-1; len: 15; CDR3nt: TGCGCCAGCAGCTTCGGACTAGCGAACTACAATGAGCAGTTCTTC; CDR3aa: CASSFGLANYNEQFF
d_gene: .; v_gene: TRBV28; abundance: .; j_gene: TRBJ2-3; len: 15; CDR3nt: TGTGCCAGCAGTTTAGGGCTAGCGAGATCGGAGACGCAGTATTTT; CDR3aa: CASSLGLARSETQYF